This T cell receptor beta chain was identified in a study of T cell responses to AZD1222 COVID-19 vaccine (dated by TCRdb to the early 2020s). About the full investigation: AZD1222 recipients with second doses at about 4 weeks or about 12 weeks were pooled, because spike-specific TCR depth and breadth did not differ between schedules. TCR sequencing was performed for 233 trial participants, of whom around 200 were given two doses of AZD1222 and around 25 were given two doses of MenACWY control vaccine. Trial participants were enrolled into age subgroups of 18-55, 56-69 and 70-plus years, which contained 148, 28 and 57 TCR-sequenced participants, respectively. General findings and caveats noted by the study authors: The vaccine-associated CD4 TCRs covered the entire spike protein, and the dominant responses fell in regions 160-218 and 743-854. Participants were mostly white British, with more females than males. The authors suggested clonal diversity may have been underestimated. Conclusions about previously exposed vaccinees are limited because only five to seven AZD1222 recipients were SARS-CoV-2 seropositive at baseline. Because no day 14 peak-response samples were available, repertoires were characterized only after the peak T cell response. The 56-69-year group was small, and its depth increase did not reach significance, likely because of low power. After two AZD1222 doses, both the breadth and the depth of spike-specific TCRs were significantly higher than at day 0 and than in MenACWY recipients. Epitopes outside the regions mutated in the B.1.351 and B.1.1.7 variants were reportedly recognized by nearly half of the unique spike-specific TCRs.

The time point label, read with the paper, signifies: baseline before first vaccination. Samples from vaccinated people were obtained from the UK trials COV001 and COV002, which included a single-blind randomized controlled phase 2/3 trial of AZD1222 (ChAdOx1 nCoV-19) in healthy adults. For TCRbeta chain sequencing, PBMC samples from trial participants were taken at day 0 and at day 28 after the second dose. From cysteine to phenylalanine, the CDR3 is 16 amino acids long. Only the CDR3 part of the read is kept: 48 bases, read in frame from the first base. As encoded in the germline V gene, CDR1 is SGDLS while CDR2 is YYNGEE. At the junction V is shortened by 1 base and J by 3 bases; bases outside the gene matches: 5. On this clone itself: Its antigen is not yet known. Per-nucleotide qualities are absent, and no much larger clonotype sits a single base away.

The CDR3 regions of human TCRbeta chains were subjected to immunosequencing. In the original analysis: TCRs in the repertoires were matched against a reference library of SARS-CoV-2-specific TCRs that had been generated with the MIRA antigen-specificity platform. Breadth was defined as the fraction of unique TCRs that were SARS-CoV-2-associated. Depth was defined as the fraction of total T cells that were SARS-CoV-2-associated. Using the MIRA data, every spike-specific TCR was mapped to the spike region that the TCR reacted to and assigned to either a CD4 or a CD8 class. Log10-transformed breadth and depth values were compared by one-way ANOVA with Sidak's multiple comparisons tests. TCRdb's version of the immuneACCESS table is confined to in-frame rearrangements and falls short of the full clone set. An unresolved V gene accounts for under half of the shortfall where checked; the remainder is of unknown origin. From that table come the V and J calls and clone size; the DNA was used to work out D and trimming. This sample gives around 130,000 clones in total; around 90% of them show up just once. The ten largest clones represent 2.8% of the sample.

The sequence joins TRBV9 to TRBJ2-1, with TRBD2 identical over 9 junction bases. The sequencing here drew on peripheral blood, taken on day 0 of AZD1222 vaccination. This TCR was recovered from an adult in good health. The nucleotide sequence is given as TGTGCCAGCAGCGTACTAGCGGGACGGGGCTACAATGAGCAGTTCTTC. This gives the protein CASSVLAGRGYNEQFF.